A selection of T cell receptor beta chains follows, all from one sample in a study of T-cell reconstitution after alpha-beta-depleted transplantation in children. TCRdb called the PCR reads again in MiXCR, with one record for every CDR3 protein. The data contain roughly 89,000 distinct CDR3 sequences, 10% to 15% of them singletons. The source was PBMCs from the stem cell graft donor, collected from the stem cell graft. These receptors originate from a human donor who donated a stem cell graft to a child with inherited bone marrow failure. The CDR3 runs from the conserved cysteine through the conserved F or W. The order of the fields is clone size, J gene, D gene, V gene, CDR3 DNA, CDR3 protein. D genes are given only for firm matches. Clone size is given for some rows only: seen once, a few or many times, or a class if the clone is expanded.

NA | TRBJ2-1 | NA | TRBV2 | TGTGCCAGCCGGGACGTTTACAATGAGCAGTTCTTC | CASRDVYNEQFF
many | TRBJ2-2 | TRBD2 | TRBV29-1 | TGCAGCGTTGAGGCGGGGGGCACCGGGGAGCTGTTTTTT | CSVEAGGTGELFF
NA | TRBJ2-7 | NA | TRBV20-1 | TGCAGTGCCACCACCGGGACATCGAGGGACGAGCAGTACTTC | CSATTGTSRDEQYF
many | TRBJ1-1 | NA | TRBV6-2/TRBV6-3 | TGTGCCAGCAGCGCCAAGGGTCCTGAAGCTTTCTTT | CASSAKGPEAFF
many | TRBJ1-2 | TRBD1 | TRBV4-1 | TGCGCCAGCAGCCAAGTCGGCGACAGGGGCTATGGCTACACCTTC | CASSQVGDRGYGYTF
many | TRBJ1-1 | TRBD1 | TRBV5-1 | TGCGCCAGCACTCCAGCAGGGGGCAGGGGCACTGAAGCTTTCTTT | CASTPAGGRGTEAFF
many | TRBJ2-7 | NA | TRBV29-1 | TGCAGCGTTGGGCAGGGAACCTCCGAGCAGTACTTC | CSVGQGTSEQYF
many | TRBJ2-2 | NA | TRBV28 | TGTGCCAGCAGTTTTACAGCCGCGAGCACCGGGGAGCTGTTTTTT | CASSFTAASTGELFF
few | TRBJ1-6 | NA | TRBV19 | TGTGCCAGTAGTCCTCGGTTAGGACGGATCCGGGCTTTGTCGGTCGATTCACCCCTCCACTTT | CASSPRLGRIRALSVDSPLHF
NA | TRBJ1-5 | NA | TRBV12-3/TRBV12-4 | TGTGCCAGCAGTTTATTGGGTTACAATCAGCCCCAGCATTTT | CASSLLGYNQPQHF
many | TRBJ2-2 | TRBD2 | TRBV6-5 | TGTGCCAGCAGTCTATCAGGGGTAGCGGGGGGGCCCGGCGGGGAGCTGTTTTTT | CASSLSGVAGGPGGELFF
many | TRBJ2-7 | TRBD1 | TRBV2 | TGTGCCAGCAGAGGGACAGGGACGTACGAGCAGTACTTC | CASRGTGTYEQYF
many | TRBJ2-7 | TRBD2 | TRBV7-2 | TGTGCCAGCAGCCAGACTAGCGGGCCCCACTACGAGCAGTACTTC | CASSQTSGPHYEQYF
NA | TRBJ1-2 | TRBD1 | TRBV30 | TGTGCCTGGAGTCGCAGGACAGGGGTAAACTATGGCTACACCTTC | CAWSRRTGVNYGYTF
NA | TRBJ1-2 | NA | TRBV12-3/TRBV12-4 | TGTGCCAGCAGTTATACACAAGGGGATGGCTACACCTTC | CASSYTQGDGYTF
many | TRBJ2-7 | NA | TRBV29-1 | TGCAGCGGATACAGGGCTGGCGAGCAGTACTTC | CSGYRAGEQYF
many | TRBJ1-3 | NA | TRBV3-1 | TGTGCCAGCAGCCAAGATCGGGAGGGAACTGGAAACACCATATATTTT | CASSQDREGTGNTIYF
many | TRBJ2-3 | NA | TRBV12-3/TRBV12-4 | TGTGCCAGCAGAAGGGGGGGAGATACGCAGTATTTT | CASRRGGDTQYF